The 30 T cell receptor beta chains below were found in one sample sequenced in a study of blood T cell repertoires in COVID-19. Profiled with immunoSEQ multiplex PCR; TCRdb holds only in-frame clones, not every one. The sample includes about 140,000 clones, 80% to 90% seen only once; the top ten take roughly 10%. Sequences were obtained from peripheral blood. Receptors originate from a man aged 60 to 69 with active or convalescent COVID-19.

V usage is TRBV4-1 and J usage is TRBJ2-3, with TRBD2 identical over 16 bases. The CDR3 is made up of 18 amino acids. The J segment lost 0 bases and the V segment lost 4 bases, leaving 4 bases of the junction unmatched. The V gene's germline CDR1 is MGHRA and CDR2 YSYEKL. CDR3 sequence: CASSPGLAGGYSTDTQYF. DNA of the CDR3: TGCGCCAGCAGCCCGGGACTAGCGGGAGGGTATAGCACAGATACGCAGTATTTT.

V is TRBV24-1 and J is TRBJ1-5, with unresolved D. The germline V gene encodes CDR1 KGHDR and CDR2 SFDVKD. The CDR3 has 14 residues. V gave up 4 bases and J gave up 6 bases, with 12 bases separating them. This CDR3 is CATSEGGVRQPQHF. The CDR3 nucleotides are TGTGCCACCAGTGAGGGCGGGGTTCGTCAGCCCCAGCATTTT.

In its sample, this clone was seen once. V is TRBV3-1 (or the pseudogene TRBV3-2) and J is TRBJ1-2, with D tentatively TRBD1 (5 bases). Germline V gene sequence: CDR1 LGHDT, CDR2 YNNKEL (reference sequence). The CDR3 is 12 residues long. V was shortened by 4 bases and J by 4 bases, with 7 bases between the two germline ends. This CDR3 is CASSPGGYGYTF. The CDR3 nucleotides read TGTGCCAGCAGCCCCGGGGGCTATGGCTACACCTTC.

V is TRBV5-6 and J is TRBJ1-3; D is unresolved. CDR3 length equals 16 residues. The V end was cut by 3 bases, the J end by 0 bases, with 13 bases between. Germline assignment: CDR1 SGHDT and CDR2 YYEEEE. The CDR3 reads CASSSVGVISGNTIYF. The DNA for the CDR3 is TGTGCCAGCAGCTCTGTGGGCGTAATCTCTGGAAACACCATATATTTT.

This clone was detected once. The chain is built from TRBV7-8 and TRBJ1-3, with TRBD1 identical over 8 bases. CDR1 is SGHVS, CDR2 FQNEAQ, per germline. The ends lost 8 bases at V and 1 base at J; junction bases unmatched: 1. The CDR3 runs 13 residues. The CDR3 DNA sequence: TGTGCCAGCCAGGGGGCATCTGGAAACACCATATATTTT. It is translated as CASQGASGNTIYF. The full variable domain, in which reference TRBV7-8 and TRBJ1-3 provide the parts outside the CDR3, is GAGVSQSPRYKVAKRGQDVALRCDPISGHVSLFWYQQALGQGPEFLTYFQNEAQLDKSGLPSDRFFAERPEGSVSTLKIQRTQQEDSAVYLCASQGASGNTIYFGEGSWLTVV.

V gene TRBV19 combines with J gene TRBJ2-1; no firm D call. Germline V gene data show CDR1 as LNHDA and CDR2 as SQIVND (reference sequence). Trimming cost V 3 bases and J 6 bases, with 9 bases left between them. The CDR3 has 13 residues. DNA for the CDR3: TGTGCCAGTAGTATTCTAACTATCAATGAGCAGTTCTTC. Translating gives CASSILTINEQFF.

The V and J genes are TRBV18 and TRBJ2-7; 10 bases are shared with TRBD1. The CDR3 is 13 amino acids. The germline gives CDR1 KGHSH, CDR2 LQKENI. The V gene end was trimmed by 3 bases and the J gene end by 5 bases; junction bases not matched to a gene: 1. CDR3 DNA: TGTGCCAGCTCACCTGACAGGGGGCACGAGCAGTACTTC. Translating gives CASSPDRGHEQYF.

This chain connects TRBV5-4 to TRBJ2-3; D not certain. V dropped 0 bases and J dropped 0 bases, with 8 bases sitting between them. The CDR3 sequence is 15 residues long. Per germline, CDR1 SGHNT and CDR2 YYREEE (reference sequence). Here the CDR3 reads CASSLGQVSTDTQYF. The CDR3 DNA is TGTGCCAGCAGCTTGGGGCAGGTCAGCACAGATACGCAGTATTTT.

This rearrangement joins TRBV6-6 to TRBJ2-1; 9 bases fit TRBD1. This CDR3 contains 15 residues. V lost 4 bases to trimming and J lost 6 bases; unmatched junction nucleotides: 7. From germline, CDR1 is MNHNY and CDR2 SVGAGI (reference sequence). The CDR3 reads CASSSPGQGLNEQFF. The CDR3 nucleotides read TGTGCCAGCAGTTCCCCGGGACAGGGACTCAATGAGCAGTTCTTC.

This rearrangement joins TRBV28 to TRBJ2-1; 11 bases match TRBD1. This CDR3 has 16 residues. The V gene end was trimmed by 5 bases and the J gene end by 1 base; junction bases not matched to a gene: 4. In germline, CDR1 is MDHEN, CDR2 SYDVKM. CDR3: CASSAGTGGSYNEQFF. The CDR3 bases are TGTGCCAGCAGTGCCGGGACAGGGGGTTCCTACAATGAGCAGTTCTTC.

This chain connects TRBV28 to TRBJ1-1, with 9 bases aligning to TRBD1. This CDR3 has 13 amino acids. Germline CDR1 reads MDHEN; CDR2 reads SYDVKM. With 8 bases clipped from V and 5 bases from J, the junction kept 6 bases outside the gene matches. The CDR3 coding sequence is TGTGCCAGCGGCCGGGACAGGGTTACTGAAGCTTTCTTT. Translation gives CASGRDRVTEAFF.

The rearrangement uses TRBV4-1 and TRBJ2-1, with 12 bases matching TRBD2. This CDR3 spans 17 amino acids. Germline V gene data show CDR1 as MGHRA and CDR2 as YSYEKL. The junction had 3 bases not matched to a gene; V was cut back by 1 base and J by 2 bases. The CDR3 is CASSQGLAGGPYNEQFF. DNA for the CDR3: TGCGCCAGCAGCCAAGGGCTAGCGGGAGGGCCCTACAATGAGCAGTTCTTC.

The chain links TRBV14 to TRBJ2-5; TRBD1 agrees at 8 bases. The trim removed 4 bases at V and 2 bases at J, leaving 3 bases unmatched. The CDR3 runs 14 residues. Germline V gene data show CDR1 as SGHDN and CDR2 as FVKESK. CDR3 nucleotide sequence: TGTGCCAGCAGCCCCTGGACAGGGCAAGAGACCCAGTACTTC. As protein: CASSPWTGQETQYF.

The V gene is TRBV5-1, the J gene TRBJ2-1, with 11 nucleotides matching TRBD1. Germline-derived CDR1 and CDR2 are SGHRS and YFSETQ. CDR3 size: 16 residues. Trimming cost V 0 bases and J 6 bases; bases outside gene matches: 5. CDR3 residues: CASSLGTGQGVNEQFF. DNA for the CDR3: TGCGCCAGCAGCTTGGGTACGGGACAGGGGGTCAATGAGCAGTTCTTC.

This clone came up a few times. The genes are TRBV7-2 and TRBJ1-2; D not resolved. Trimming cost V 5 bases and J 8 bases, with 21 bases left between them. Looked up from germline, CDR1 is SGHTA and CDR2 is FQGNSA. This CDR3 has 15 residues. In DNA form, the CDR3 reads TGTGCCAGCAGCCCAAAGCCGGGCCATACGGGGGGCTACACCTTC. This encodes CASSPKPGHTGGYTF.

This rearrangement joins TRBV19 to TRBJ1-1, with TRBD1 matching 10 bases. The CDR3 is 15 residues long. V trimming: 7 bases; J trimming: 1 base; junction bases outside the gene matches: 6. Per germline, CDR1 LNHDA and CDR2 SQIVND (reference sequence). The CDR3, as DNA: TGTGCCAGTACCGACCGGGACAGGGGGAACACTGAAGCTTTCTTT. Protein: CASTDRDRGNTEAFF. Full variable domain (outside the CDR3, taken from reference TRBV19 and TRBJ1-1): DGGITQSPKYLFRKEGQNVTLSCEQNLNHDAMYWYRQDPGQGLRLIYYSQIVNDFQKGDIAEGYSVSREKKESFPLTVTSAQKNPTAFYLCASTDRDRGNTEAFFGQGTRLTVV.

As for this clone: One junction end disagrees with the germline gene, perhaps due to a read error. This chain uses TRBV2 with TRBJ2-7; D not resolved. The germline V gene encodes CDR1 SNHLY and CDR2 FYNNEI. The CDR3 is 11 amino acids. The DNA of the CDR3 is TGTGCCAGCAGGGTAACAGAAAAAAGTTCCTTC. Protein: CASRVTEKSSF.

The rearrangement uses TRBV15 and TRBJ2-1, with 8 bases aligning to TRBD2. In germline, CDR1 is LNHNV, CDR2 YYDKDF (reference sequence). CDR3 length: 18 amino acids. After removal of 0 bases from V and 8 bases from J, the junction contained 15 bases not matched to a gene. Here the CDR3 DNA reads TGTGCCACCAGCAGAGAACTTGGGGCTAGCGGGTTTTGGGATGAGCAGTTCTTC. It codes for CATSRELGASGFWDEQFF.

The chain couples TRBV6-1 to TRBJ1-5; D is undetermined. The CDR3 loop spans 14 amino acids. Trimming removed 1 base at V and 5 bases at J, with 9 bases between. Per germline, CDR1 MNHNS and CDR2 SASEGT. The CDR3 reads CASSEVGKYQPQHF. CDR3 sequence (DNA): TGTGCCAGCAGTGAAGTTGGCAAATATCAGCCCCAGCATTTT.

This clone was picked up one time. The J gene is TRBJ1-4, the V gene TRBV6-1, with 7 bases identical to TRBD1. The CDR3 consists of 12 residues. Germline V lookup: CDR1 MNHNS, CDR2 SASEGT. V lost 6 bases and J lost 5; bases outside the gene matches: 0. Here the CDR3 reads CASRGQNEKLFF. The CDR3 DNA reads TGTGCCAGCAGGGGACAGAATGAAAAACTGTTTTTT.

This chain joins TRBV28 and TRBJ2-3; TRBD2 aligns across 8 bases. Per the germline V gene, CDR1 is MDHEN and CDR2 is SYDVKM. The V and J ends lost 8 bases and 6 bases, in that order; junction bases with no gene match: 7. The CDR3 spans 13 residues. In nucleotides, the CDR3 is TGTGCCAGCCGGTATAGCGGGAAGGATACGCAGTATTTT. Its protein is CASRYSGKDTQYF.

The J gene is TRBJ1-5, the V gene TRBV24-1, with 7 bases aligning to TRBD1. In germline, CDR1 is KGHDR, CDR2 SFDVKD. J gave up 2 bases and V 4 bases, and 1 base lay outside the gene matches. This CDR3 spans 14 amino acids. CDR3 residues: CATSDTGGNQPQHF. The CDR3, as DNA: TGTGCCACCAGTGACACAGGGGGCAATCAGCCCCAGCATTTT.

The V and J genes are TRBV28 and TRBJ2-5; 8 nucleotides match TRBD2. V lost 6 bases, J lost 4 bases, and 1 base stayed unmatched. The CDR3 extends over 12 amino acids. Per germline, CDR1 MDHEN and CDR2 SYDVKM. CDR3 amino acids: CASRAGAETQYF. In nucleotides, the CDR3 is TGTGCCAGCAGAGCGGGGGCAGAGACCCAGTACTTC.

CDR3 nucleotide sequence: TGTGCCAGCAGTTACGACGTCGGGGAAAAACTGTTTTTT. Protein sequence: CASSYDVGEKLFF. This sequence joins TRBV6-5 and TRBJ1-4, with D unclear. Trimming stripped 2 bases from V and 8 bases from J, with 9 bases between. This CDR3 region has 13 residues. Germline values: CDR1 MNHEY, CDR2 SVGAGI.

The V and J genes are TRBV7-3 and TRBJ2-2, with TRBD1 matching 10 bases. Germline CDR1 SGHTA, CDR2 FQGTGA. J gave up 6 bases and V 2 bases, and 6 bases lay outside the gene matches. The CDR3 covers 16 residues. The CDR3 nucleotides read TGTGCCAGCAGCTTAGGGGGACAGGGGTTCTCCGGGGAGCTGTTTTTT. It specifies CASSLGGQGFSGELFF.

The CDR3 here is CASSHSGVGGTEAFF. CDR3 in DNA: TGTGCCAGCAGTCACTCGGGGGTCGGTGGCACTGAAGCTTTCTTT. The rearrangement joins TRBV9 to TRBJ1-1; a weak D match, TRBD1 (5 bases). V gave up 5 bases and J gave up 4 bases, with 18 bases separating them. This CDR3 is 15 amino acids long. CDR1 and CDR2 from the germline V gene are SGDLS and YYNGEE.

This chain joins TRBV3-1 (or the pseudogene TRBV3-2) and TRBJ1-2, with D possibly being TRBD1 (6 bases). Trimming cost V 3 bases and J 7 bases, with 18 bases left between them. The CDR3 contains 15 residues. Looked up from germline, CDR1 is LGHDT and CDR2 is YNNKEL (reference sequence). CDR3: CASSHANRDIRGYTF. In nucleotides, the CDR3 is TGTGCCAGCAGCCACGCTAACCGGGACATTCGTGGCTACACCTTC.

As DNA, the CDR3 is TGTGCCTGGAGTGTACCCGACTTTGTTGCCTACAATGAGCAGTTCTTC. Its protein product is CAWSVPDFVAYNEQFF. The chain links TRBV30 to TRBJ2-1; no firm D call. The CDR3 sequence is 16 residues long. Trimming took 0 bases from V and 2 from J, leaving 14 bases between them. Germline V gene lookup returns CDR1 GTSNPN and CDR2 SVGIG (reference sequence).

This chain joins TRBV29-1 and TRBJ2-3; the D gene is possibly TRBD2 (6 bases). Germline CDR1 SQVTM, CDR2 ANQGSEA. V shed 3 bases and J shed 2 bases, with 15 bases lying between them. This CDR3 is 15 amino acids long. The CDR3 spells CSVEGGKKDTDTQYF. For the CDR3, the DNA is TGCAGCGTTGAGGGCGGGAAGAAAGACACAGATACGCAGTATTTT.

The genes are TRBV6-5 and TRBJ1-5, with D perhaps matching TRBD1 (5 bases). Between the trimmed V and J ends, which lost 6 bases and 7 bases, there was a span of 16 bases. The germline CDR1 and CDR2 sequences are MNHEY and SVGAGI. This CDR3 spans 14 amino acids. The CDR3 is CASRPRGGDQPQHF. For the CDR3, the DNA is TGTGCCAGCAGACCCCGGGGAGGGGACCAGCCCCAGCATTTT.